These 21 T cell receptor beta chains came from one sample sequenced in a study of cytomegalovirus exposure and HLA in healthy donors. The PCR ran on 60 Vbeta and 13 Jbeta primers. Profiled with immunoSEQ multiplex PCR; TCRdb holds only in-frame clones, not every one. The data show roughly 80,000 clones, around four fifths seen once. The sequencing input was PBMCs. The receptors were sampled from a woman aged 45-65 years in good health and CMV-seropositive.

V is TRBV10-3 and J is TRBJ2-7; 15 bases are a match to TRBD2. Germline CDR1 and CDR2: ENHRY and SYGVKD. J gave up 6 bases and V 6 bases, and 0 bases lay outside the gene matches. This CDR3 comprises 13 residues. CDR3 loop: CAIRGLAGGEQYF. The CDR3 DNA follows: TGTGCCATCAGGGGACTAGCGGGAGGCGAGCAGTACTTC.

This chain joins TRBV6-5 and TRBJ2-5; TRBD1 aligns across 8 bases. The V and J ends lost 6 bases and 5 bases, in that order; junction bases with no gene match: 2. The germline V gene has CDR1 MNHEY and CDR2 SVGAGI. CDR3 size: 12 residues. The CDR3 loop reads CASSQGAETQYF. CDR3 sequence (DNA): TGTGCCAGCAGCCAGGGGGCTGAGACCCAGTACTTC.

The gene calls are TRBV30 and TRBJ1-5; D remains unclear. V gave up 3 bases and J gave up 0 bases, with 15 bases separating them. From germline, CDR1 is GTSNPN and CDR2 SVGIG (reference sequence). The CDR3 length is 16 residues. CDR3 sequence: CAWSLRTFYSNQPQHF. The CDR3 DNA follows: TGTGCCTGGAGCCTTCGGACTTTTTATAGCAATCAGCCCCAGCATTTT. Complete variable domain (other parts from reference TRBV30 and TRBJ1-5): SQTIHQWPATLVQPVGSPLSLECTVEGTSNPNLYWYRQAAGRGLQLLFYSVGIGQISSEVPQNLSASRPQDRQFILSSKKLLLSDSGFYLCAWSLRTFYSNQPQHFGDGTRLSIL.

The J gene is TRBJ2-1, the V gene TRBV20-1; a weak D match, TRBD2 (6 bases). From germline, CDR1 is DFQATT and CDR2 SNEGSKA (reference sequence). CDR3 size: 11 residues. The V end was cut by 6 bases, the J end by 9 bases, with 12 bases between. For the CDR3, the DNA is TGCAGTGCCCGGAGGGCCAGTGAGCAGTTCTTC. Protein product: CSARRASEQFF.

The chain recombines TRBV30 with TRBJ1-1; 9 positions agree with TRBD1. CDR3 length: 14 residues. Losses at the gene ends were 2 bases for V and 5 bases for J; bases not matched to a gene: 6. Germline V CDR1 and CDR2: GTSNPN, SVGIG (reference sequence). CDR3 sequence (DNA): TGTGCCTGGAGTCCCACAGGGGGCGTAACTGAAGCTTTCTTT. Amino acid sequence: CAWSPTGGVTEAFF.

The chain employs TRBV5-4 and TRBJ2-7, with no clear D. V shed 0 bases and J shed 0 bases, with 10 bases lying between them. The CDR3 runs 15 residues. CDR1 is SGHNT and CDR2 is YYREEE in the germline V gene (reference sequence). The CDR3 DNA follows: TGTGCCAGCAGCTTGGGACGGAGTTCCTCCTACGAGCAGTACTTC. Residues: CASSLGRSSSYEQYF.

CDR3 DNA sequence: TGTGCCAGCAGTTTCGCGCGGCAAGAGACCCAGTACTTC. Amino acid sequence: CASSFARQETQYF. The V call is TRBV27, the J call TRBJ2-5; D not resolved. CDR1 MNHEY and CDR2 SMNVEV come from the germline V gene (reference sequence). This CDR3 has 13 amino acids. V was trimmed by 3 bases and J by 2 bases, leaving 7 bases between them.

CDR3 loop: CASSRGGRFEQFF. The CDR3 nucleotides are TGTGCCAGCAGTCGCGGAGGGCGGTTTGAGCAGTTCTTC. The chain links TRBV27 to TRBJ2-1, with D possibly being TRBD2 (6 bases). CDR1 and CDR2 from the germline V gene are MNHEY and SMNVEV (reference sequence). This CDR3 is built from 13 residues. The V end was cut by 5 bases, the J end by 9 bases, with 14 bases between.

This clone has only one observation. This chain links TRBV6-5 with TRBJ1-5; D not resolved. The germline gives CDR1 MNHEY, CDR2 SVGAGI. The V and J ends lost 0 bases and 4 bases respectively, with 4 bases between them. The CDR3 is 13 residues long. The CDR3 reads CASSYSSNQPQHF. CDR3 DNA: TGTGCCAGCAGTTACTCCAGTAATCAGCCCCAGCATTTT.

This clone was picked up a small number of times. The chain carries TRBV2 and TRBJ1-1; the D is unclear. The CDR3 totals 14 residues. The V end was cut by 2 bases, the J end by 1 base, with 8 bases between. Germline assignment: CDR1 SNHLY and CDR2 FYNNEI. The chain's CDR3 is CASSERSGNTEAFF. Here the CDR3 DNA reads TGTGCCAGCAGTGAACGGAGTGGGAACACTGAAGCTTTCTTT.

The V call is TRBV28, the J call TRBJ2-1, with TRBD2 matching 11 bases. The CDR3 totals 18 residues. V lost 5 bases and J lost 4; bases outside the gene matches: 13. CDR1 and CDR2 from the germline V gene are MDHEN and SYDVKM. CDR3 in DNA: TGTGCCAGCAGTCCCTCCCAACTAGCGGGAGACTTGTACAATGAGCAGTTCTTC. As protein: CASSPSQLAGDLYNEQFF.

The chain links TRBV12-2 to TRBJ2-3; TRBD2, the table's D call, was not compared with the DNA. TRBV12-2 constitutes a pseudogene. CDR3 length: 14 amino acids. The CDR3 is CASRLAGGPDTQYF. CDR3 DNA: TGTGCAAGTCGCTTAGCGGGAGGGCCAGATACGCAGTATTTT.

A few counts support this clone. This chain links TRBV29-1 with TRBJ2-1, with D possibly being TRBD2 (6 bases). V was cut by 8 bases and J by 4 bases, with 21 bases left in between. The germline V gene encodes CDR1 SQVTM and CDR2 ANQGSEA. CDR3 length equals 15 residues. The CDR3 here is CSSLSFAGPYNEQFF. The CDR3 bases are TGCAGCTCCCTTTCCTTCGCGGGACCTTACAATGAGCAGTTCTTC.

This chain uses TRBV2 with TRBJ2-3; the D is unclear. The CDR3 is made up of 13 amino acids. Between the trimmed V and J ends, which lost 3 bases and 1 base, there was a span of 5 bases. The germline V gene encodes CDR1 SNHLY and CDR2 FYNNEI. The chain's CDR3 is CASSDTGTDTQYF. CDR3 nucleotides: TGTGCCAGCAGTGATACGGGCACAGATACGCAGTATTTT.

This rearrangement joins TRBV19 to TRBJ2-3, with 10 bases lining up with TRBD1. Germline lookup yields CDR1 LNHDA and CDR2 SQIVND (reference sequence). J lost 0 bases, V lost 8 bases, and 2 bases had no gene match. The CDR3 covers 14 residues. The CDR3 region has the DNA TGTGCCAGTTGGACAGGGGGGAGCACAGATACGCAGTATTTT. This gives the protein CASWTGGSTDTQYF.

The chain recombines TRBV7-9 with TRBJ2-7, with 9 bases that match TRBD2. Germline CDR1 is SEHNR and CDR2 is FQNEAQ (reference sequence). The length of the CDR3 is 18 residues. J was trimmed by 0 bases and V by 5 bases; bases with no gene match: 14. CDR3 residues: CASSQGTSSLISSYEQYF. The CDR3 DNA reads TGTGCCAGCAGCCAAGGGACTAGCAGCTTGATAAGCTCCTACGAGCAGTACTTC.

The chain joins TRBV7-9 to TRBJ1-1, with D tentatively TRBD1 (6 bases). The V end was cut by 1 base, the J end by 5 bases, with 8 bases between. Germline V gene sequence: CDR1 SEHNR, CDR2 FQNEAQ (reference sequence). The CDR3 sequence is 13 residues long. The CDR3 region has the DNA TGTGCCAGCAGCTTAGAAGGGGGAACTGAAGCTTTCTTT. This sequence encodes CASSLEGGTEAFF. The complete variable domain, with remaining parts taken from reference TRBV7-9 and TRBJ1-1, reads DTGVSQNPRHKITKRGQNVTFRCDPISEHNRLYWYRQTLGQGPEFLTYFQNEAQLEKSRLLSDRFSAERPKGSFSTLEIQRTEQGDSAMYLCASSLEGGTEAFFGQGTRLTVV.

Here the CDR3 reads CASSLGTAQLGYEQYF. CDR3 nucleotides: TGTGCCAGCAGTCTCGGGACAGCTCAACTGGGGTACGAGCAGTACTTC. The chain uses TRBV6-6 and TRBJ2-7; 7 bases are a match to TRBD1. This CDR3 has 16 amino acids. J gave up 4 bases and V 5 bases, and 14 bases lay outside the gene matches. Germline loops: CDR1 MNHNY, CDR2 SVGAGI (reference sequence).

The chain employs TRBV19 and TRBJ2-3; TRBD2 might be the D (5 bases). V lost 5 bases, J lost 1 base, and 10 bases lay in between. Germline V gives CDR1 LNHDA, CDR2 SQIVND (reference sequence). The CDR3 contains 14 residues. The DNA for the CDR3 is TGTGCCAGTAGTTCTTCCGGGGGCACAGATACGCAGTATTTT. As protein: CASSSSGGTDTQYF.

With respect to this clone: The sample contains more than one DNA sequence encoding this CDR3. The CDR3 nucleotides read TGTGCCATCAGGGGGACTAGCGGCTACGAGCAGTACTTC. This sequence encodes CAIRGTSGYEQYF. The J gene is TRBJ2-7, the V gene TRBV10-3; 11 positions match TRBD2. V lost 6 bases to trimming and J lost 3 bases; unmatched junction nucleotides: 1. Looked up from germline, CDR1 is ENHRY and CDR2 is SYGVKD. This CDR3 region has 13 residues.

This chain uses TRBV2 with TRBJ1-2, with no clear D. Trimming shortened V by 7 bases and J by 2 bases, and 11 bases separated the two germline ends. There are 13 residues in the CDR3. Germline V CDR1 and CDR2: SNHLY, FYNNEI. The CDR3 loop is CASKESANYGYTF. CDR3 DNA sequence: TGTGCCAGCAAGGAAAGCGCCAACTATGGCTACACCTTC.